This T cell receptor beta chain originates from a study of OX40 agonist ivuxolimab in advanced cancers. Regarding the study as a whole: The study found that CD8+ T cells averaged more expanded clones than CD4+. Low normalized clonal expansion also occurred in some nonresponding patients.

Only in-frame clones appear in the TCRdb table, and some are missing; sequencing was by immunoSEQ multiplex PCR. Of about 48,000 clones in the sample, approximately 84% were seen once. Remarks on this clone: Its antigen is as yet unknown.

This CDR3 comprises 13 residues. Trimming took 8 bases from V and 2 from J, leaving 12 bases between them. Per the germline V gene, CDR1 is KGHSH and CDR2 is LQKENI. Autoimmune disease history or systemic immunosuppression meant exclusion. The sample was CD4+ or CD8+ T cells sorted from blood, taken in a trial of the OX40 agonist ivuxolimab. The V gene is TRBV18, the J gene TRBJ2-5, with D perhaps assigned TRBD1 or TRBD2 (6 bases each). This sequence was found in an adult with an advanced solid tumor such as melanoma, head and neck, liver or kidney cancer. In nucleotides, the CDR3 is TGTGCCAGCCAAGGGGGGCTACAAGAGACCCAGTACTTC. This translates into CASQGGLQETQYF.